The entry that follows covers one T cell receptor (beta chain) sequence. The repertoire was sequenced with immunoSEQ multiplex PCR; TCRdb's copy has only in-frame clones and lacks some. The sample holds 65,000 to 90,000 clones, 92% seen once. This CDR3 region has 16 residues. From germline, CDR1 is ENHRY and CDR2 SYGVKD. With 8 bases clipped from V and 5 bases from J, the junction kept 10 bases outside the gene matches. This sample was taken from a study of OX40 agonist ivuxolimab in advanced cancers. V usage is TRBV10-3 and J usage is TRBJ2-4; 12 nucleotides line up with TRBD1. The source material was CD4+ or CD8+ T cells sorted from blood, sampled in a trial of the OX40 agonist ivuxolimab. The receptor's source is an adult with an advanced solid tumor such as melanoma, head and neck, liver or kidney cancer. Here the CDR3 reads CAIRPGTGGSENIQYF. CDR3 bases: TGTGCCATCCGCCCCGGGACAGGGGGCAGCGAAAACATTCAGTACTTC.